This TCR beta chain was obtained from a study of T cell responses to AZD1222 COVID-19 vaccine (dated by TCRdb to about 2021). Some background on the complete study: AZD1222 recipients whose second dose came at about 4 weeks and those whose second dose came at about 12 weeks were combined into one group, since spike-specific TCR depth and breadth did not differ between the two schedules. A total of 230 or so trial participants underwent TCR sequencing, of whom about 210 received two doses of AZD1222 and about 26 received two doses of the MenACWY control vaccine. Trial participants were enrolled by age into 18-55, 56-69 and 70-plus year subgroups, with 148, 28 and 57 TCR-sequenced participants respectively. Study-wide conclusions, independent of this receptor: Conclusions about previously exposed vaccinees are limited, since just a handful of AZD1222 recipients were seropositive for SARS-CoV-2 at baseline. Spike-specific TCR breadth and depth rose significantly after two AZD1222 doses compared with day 0 and with MenACWY recipients. Nearly half of unique spike-specific TCRs reportedly recognized epitopes outside regions mutated in the B.1.351 and B.1.1.7 variants. The vaccine-associated CD4 TCRs covered the entire spike protein, and the dominant responses fell in regions 160-218 and 743-854. Because no day 14 peak-response samples were available, the repertoires could be characterized only after the peak T cell response. The 56-69-year group was small, and its depth increase did not reach significance, likely because of low power. Most participants were white British and females outnumbered males, and the authors suggested that clonal diversity may have been underestimated.

Notes on this clone: Its cognate antigen has yet to be identified. No qualities accompany the bases; no much larger clone lies one base away.

The time point label on this specimen signifies: baseline before first vaccination. Samples from vaccinated people were obtained from the UK trials COV001 and COV002, which included a single-blind randomized controlled phase 2/3 trial of AZD1222 (ChAdOx1 nCoV-19) in healthy adults. Trial participant PBMC samples were collected at day 0 and day 28 after the second dose for TCRbeta chain sequencing. The CDR3 regions of human TCRbeta chains were analyzed by immunosequencing. In the authors' own workflow: TCRs in the repertoires were matched against a reference library of SARS-CoV-2-specific TCRs that had been generated with the MIRA antigen-specificity platform. Breadth was defined as the fraction of unique TCRs that were SARS-CoV-2-associated, and depth was defined as the fraction of total T cells that were SARS-CoV-2-associated. Using the MIRA data, each spike-specific TCR was mapped to the spike region that the TCR reacts to and placed in a CD4 or CD8 class. Log10-transformed breadth and depth values were compared by one-way ANOVA with Sidak's multiple comparisons tests. In its TCRdb copy, this immuneACCESS table keeps in-frame sequences only and misses some clones. Where compared with another copy, unresolved V genes explain less than half of these, and the others have no known cause. The DNA gave D and trimming, while V, J and clone size come from that table. For this sample the table gives about 110,000 clones, of which about 85% were detected only once. Jointly, the top ten make up over 1.5% of the sample.

Sequences SGHTA (CDR1) and FQGNSA (CDR2) are obtained from the germline V gene. The CDR3 spans 15 residues, from the cysteine through the phenylalanine. The entry retains the CDR3 DNA only, 45 bases that are in frame from base 1. At the junction V is shortened by 5 bases and J by 0 bases; bases outside the gene matches: 4. The rearranged chain carries TRBV7-2 and TRBJ2-1, and 7 junctional nucleotides match TRBD1. The TCR sequence derives from an adult in good health. Sequenced here: peripheral blood, sampled on day 0 of AZD1222 vaccination. The bases are TGTGCCAGCAGCCTGGACAGGAGCTCCTACAATGAGCAGTTCTTC. This gives the protein CASSLDRSSYNEQFF.